These 2 T cell receptor beta chains were all obtained from the same sample, sequenced in a study of blood T cells in healthy people across ages. A second about 7 to 12 cycle PCR used barcoded and J-beta primers. TCRdb fed the 5' RACE reads into MiXCR, producing one record per CDR3 protein. In the table there are 600,000 to 1,000,000 distinct CDR3 sequences, roughly 64% of which are singletons. Sequences were obtained from blood. All receptors derive from a young man in good health.

The chain links TRBV28 to TRBJ2-7, with D possibly TRBD1 on 6 matching bases. Matching the DNA end better, TRBJ2-5 makes the J call doubtful. The germline gives CDR1 MDHEN, CDR2 SYDVKM. This CDR3 contains 13 residues. CDR3 region: CASSTTGRETQYF. For the CDR3, the DNA is TGTGCCAGCAGTACCACAGGGCGAGAGACCCAGTACTTC.

This chain connects TRBV29-1 to TRBJ2-2, with unresolved D. This CDR3 spans 11 amino acids. V was pared by 4 bases and J by 8 bases, with 8 bases between. Germline V CDR1 and CDR2: SQVTM, ANQGSEA. The CDR3 sequence: CSVAVKGELFF. The CDR3 DNA follows: TGCAGCGTTGCGGTCAAGGGGGAGCTGTTTTTT.